Presented here are 18 T cell receptor beta chains from one specimen sequenced in a study of T-cell memory formation after mild COVID-19. TCRdb re-derived calls from the 5' RACE reads in MiXCR, one entry per CDR3 protein. This table has some 70,000 distinct CDR3 sequences, over 15% appearing once. Sequencing was carried out using PBMCs or a T cell subset sorted from them (not recorded which). These receptors all stem from an adult woman who had mild COVID-19 (a few samples of this study predate the infection). Cell type and time point are not known.

This clonotype was counted many times. V and J are TRBV6-4 and TRBJ2-3; 14 bases fit TRBD2. The J segment lost 4 bases and the V segment lost 4 bases, leaving 1 base of the junction unmatched. Germline lookup yields CDR1 MRHNA and CDR2 SNTAGT. CDR3 length: 15 amino acids. DNA for the CDR3: TGTGCCAGCAGTGGACTAGCGGGAGGGCCAGATACGCAGTATTTT. It is translated as CASSGLAGGPDTQYF.

There are a few counts of this clonotype. The J gene is TRBJ2-7, the V gene TRBV7-9, with TRBD2 identical over 8 bases. This CDR3 comprises 13 residues. Germline-derived CDR1 and CDR2 are SEHNR and FQNEAQ (reference sequence). With V trimmed by 0 bases and J by 6 bases, 1 base remained unmatched. CDR3 amino acids: CASSLAREVEQYF. Written as DNA, the CDR3 is TGTGCCAGCAGCTTAGCGCGGGAGGTCGAGCAGTACTTC.

The chain has TRBV5-1 and TRBJ2-5, with D unclear. CDR1 and CDR2 from the germline V gene are SGHRS and YFSETQ. The CDR3 loop spans 14 amino acids. Trimming removed 4 bases from V and 1 base from J, with 11 bases in between. This CDR3 is CASSGVAGQETQYF. Written as DNA, the CDR3 is TGCGCCAGCAGCGGGGTGGCTGGCCAAGAGACCCAGTACTTC.

CDR3 protein: CARSLVPPVGSGNTIYF. The CDR3 DNA reads TGTGCCAGAAGCTTGGTACCCCCAGTCGGGTCTGGAAACACCATATATTTT. The chain couples TRBV5-3 to TRBJ1-3; D not resolved. TRBV5-3 is an ORF for which the function is uncertain. The germline V and J ends were trimmed by 0 bases and 1 base, with 14 bases remaining between them. The CDR3 length is 17 residues.

In this sample, this clonotype turned up a few times. V is TRBV2 and J is TRBJ2-1; D tentatively fits TRBD1 or TRBD2 (5 bases each). The V end was cut by 0 bases, the J end by 7 bases, with 10 bases between. This CDR3 spans 14 amino acids. Germline assignment: CDR1 SNHLY and CDR2 FYNNEI. The CDR3 region is CASSEARGANEQFF. As DNA, the CDR3 is TGTGCCAGCAGTGAAGCGAGAGGGGCAAATGAGCAGTTCTTC.

CDR3 DNA: TGTGCCAGCAGCTCGTGGGGCAGGGAGGACGAGCAGTACTTC. Its translation is CASSSWGREDEQYF. The J gene is TRBJ2-7, the V gene TRBV9; tentatively, D is TRBD2 (6 bases). The length of the CDR3 is 14 residues. Trimming pared 4 bases from V and 5 bases from J, leaving 16 bases between. The germline V gene encodes CDR1 SGDLS and CDR2 YYNGEE.

This clonotype appeared a few times. The V call is TRBV6-5, the J call TRBJ1-1; no clear D gene. The CDR3 extends over 12 amino acids. Germline lookup yields CDR1 MNHEY and CDR2 SVGAGI. V was trimmed by 5 bases and J by 3 bases, leaving 7 bases between them. This chain's CDR3 is CASSDGDTEAFF. The CDR3, as DNA: TGTGCCAGCAGTGACGGGGACACTGAAGCTTTCTTT.

The J gene is TRBJ2-7, the V gene TRBV19; perhaps D is TRBD1 or TRBD2 (6 bases each). This CDR3 comprises 14 residues. V was cut by 10 bases and J by 3 bases, with 19 bases left in between. Germline assignment: CDR1 LNHDA and CDR2 SQIVND (reference sequence). The CDR3 nucleotides are TGTGCCACCTCCTGGACAGTGGAGGGCTACGAGCAGTACTTC. Amino acids: CATSWTVEGYEQYF.

This clonotype occurred many times. The V and J genes are TRBV9 and TRBJ2-7; the D gene is possibly TRBD2 (6 bases). Looked up from germline, CDR1 is SGDLS and CDR2 is YYNGEE. Trimming removed 0 bases at V and 1 base at J, with 11 bases between. There are 15 residues in the CDR3. CDR3 sequence (DNA): TGTGCCAGCAGCGTAGGCCCTGGGGGGTCCTACGAGCAGTACTTC. This encodes CASSVGPGGSYEQYF. The entire variable domain, with the rest obtained from reference TRBV9 and TRBJ2-7, is as follows: DSGVTQTPKHLITATGQRVTLRCSPRSGDLSVYWYQQSLDQGLQFLIQYYNGEERAKGNILERFSAQQFPDLHSELNLSSLELGDSALYFCASSVGPGGSYEQYFGPGTRLTVT.

This clonotype was counted ten times or more. The chain employs TRBV20-1 and TRBJ2-1, with a weak D call TRBD2 (6 bases). The CDR3 length is 14 residues. V lost 6 bases, J lost 3 bases, and 15 bases lay in between. CDR1 is DFQATT, CDR2 SNEGSKA, per germline (reference sequence). In DNA, the CDR3 is TGCAGTGCCAAGCGTAGCGGAGACTACAATGAGCAGTTCTTC. Translating gives CSAKRSGDYNEQFF.

This clonotype came up a few times. The chain has TRBV12-3 or TRBV12-4 and TRBJ2-1; 8 bases are shared with TRBD2. V lost 6 bases and J lost 4; bases outside the gene matches: 11. CDR3 length: 16 amino acids. CDR3 nucleotides: TGTGCCAGCAGCCCTCCCGGGGGGGGCGCATACAATGAGCAGTTCTTC. It codes for CASSPPGGGAYNEQFF.

This clonotype has more than one count but fewer than ten. The V and J genes are TRBV27 and TRBJ1-1, with D tentatively TRBD1 (5 bases). CDR3 length: 13 amino acids. Germline V gene sequence: CDR1 MNHEY, CDR2 SMNVEV (reference sequence). V dropped 2 bases and J dropped 8 bases, with 12 bases sitting between them. The CDR3 nucleotides are TGTGCCAGCAGTTTAGCTTGGGGGAGAGAAGCTTTCTTT. Protein sequence: CASSLAWGREAFF.

This clonotype was observed a few times. The J gene is TRBJ2-1, the V gene TRBV7-9; no reliable D call. Germline CDR1 SEHNR, CDR2 FQNEAQ (reference sequence). V was clipped by 4 bases and J by 3 bases, with 7 bases between them. The CDR3 is 13 residues long. The CDR3 here is CASSWGYYNEQFF. The CDR3 DNA reads as TGTGCCAGCAGCTGGGGATACTACAATGAGCAGTTCTTC.

This clonotype has only a few counts. CDR3 sequence (DNA): TGCGCCAGCAGCCACCTAGACATGATGAACTATGGCTACACCTTC. This translates into CASSHLDMMNYGYTF. This chain uses TRBV4-1 with TRBJ1-2; D gene unclear. The CDR3 extends over 15 amino acids. Germline V CDR1 and CDR2: MGHRA, YSYEKL. Deletions cut 3 bases from V and 2 bases from J, with 13 bases between.

This clonotype was seen more than once but under ten times. The chain recombines TRBV27 with TRBJ2-1, with D tentatively TRBD1 or TRBD2 (5 bases each). Germline CDR1 is MNHEY and CDR2 is SMNVEV (reference sequence). The CDR3 loop spans 15 amino acids. V was pared by 0 bases and J by 3 bases, with 9 bases between. The CDR3 bases are TGTGCCAGCAGTTTATCGGGACCTGACTACAATGAGCAGTTCTTC. Protein: CASSLSGPDYNEQFF.

This clonotype was recorded at least ten times. The V call is TRBV20-1, the J call TRBJ2-7; D is possibly TRBD1 (6 bases). The CDR3 has 13 residues. V lost 0 bases and J lost 4, with 10 bases in between. CDR1 is DFQATT and CDR2 is SNEGSKA in the germline V gene (reference sequence). This CDR3 is CSARDRTVYEQYF. The CDR3, as DNA: TGCAGTGCTAGAGACAGGACAGTGTACGAGCAGTACTTC.

The chain employs TRBV30 and TRBJ1-2, with D perhaps matching TRBD1 (5 bases). With 2 bases removed from V and 4 bases from J, the gap between germline ends came to 14 bases. Germline CDR1 reads GTSNPN; CDR2 reads SVGIG (reference sequence). The CDR3 extends over 14 amino acids. The CDR3 DNA sequence: TGTGCCTGGAGTCTTGGACAACTTACCTATGGCTACACCTTC. Its translation is CAWSLGQLTYGYTF. The whole variable domain, remainder taken from reference TRBV30 and TRBJ1-2, is SQTIHQWPATLVQPVGSPLSLECTVEGTSNPNLYWYRQAAGRGLQLLFYSVGIGQISSEVPQNLSASRPQDRQFILSSKKLLLSDSGFYLCAWSLGQLTYGYTFGSGTRLTVV.

The rearrangement uses TRBV7-8 and TRBJ1-3, with 8 bases identical to TRBD1. With V trimmed by 5 bases and J by 3 bases, 9 bases remained unmatched. Germline loops: CDR1 SGHVS, CDR2 FQNEAQ. CDR3 length: 16 amino acids. CDR3 protein: CASSITKDRVGNTIYF. CDR3 in DNA: TGTGCCAGCAGCATCACTAAGGACAGGGTTGGAAACACCATATATTTT.